This TCR beta chain was sequenced during a study of blood T cell repertoires in COVID-19. Background on the study: Samples of COVID-19 (acute and convalescent) were obtained from the United States, Italy and Spain.

CDR3 length equals 13 residues. Germline V gives CDR1 SGHDN, CDR2 FVKESK. With 6 bases clipped from V and 6 bases from J, the junction kept 6 bases outside the gene matches. Under the authors' procedure: Reference gene primer amplification in the assay estimated nucleated cell counts. Repertoires were generated with immunoSEQ multiplex PCR, while TCRdb's copy carries only in-frame clones and drops some. The DNA gave D and trimming, while V, J and clone size come from that table. Among around 450,000 clones listed, about 89% were seen once. The receptor's source is a woman in her 30s with acute or convalescent COVID-19. Sequenced input: peripheral blood. This rearrangement joins TRBV14 to TRBJ1-1; 8 bases agree with TRBD1. This CDR3 reads CASSLGQGPEAFF. CDR3 DNA sequence: TGTGCCAGCAGTCTCGGACAGGGCCCTGAAGCTTTCTTT.